One sample yielded the 18 T cell receptor beta chains listed below, sequenced in a study of CD8 T cells in Susac syndrome. It was with random hexamers that 0.5 to 1 ug RNA was reverse transcribed. TCRdb re-called the immunoSEQ multiplex PCR reads with MiXCR, one entry per CDR3 protein. Counted here are 200,000 to 300,000 distinct CDR3 sequences, roughly 93% occurring once; the ten biggest clones make up 0.065% to 0.08%. The sequencing sample was made of CD4+ T cells from PBMCs. Every receptor here comes from a human donor with multiple sclerosis.

The chain carries TRBV7-9 and TRBJ2-7, with 10 bases fitting TRBD1. V dropped 5 bases and J dropped 5; count of bases not matched to a gene: 6. Germline values: CDR1 SEHNR, CDR2 FQNEAQ (reference sequence). There are 14 residues in the CDR3. The DNA for the CDR3 is TGTGCCAGCAGCCCACGGGACAGGGGCCACGAGCAGTACGTC. Translated, it gives CASSPRDRGHEQYV.

V usage is TRBV6-5 and J usage is TRBJ2-7, with D perhaps TRBD1 (5 bases). The CDR3 is 14 residues long. Germline values: CDR1 MNHEY, CDR2 SVGAGI. The V gene lost 0 bases and the J gene lost 7 bases, with 13 bases spanning the gap. CDR3 loop: CASSYSPTVGEQYF. CDR3 sequence (DNA): TGTGCCAGCAGTTACTCCCCGACAGTGGGGGAGCAGTACTTC.

The chain links TRBV20-1 to TRBJ2-4; D may be TRBD1 (6 bases). Trimming pared 5 bases from V and 2 bases from J, leaving 13 bases between. The CDR3 is 14 residues long. Germline V gene lookup returns CDR1 DFQATT and CDR2 SNEGSKA (reference sequence). The CDR3 DNA follows: TGCAGTGCTGGCCGCCGGGACACCAAAAACATTCAGTACTTC. Protein product: CSAGRRDTKNIQYF.

The J gene is TRBJ1-1, the V gene TRBV2; possible D gene TRBD1, 5 bases. The CDR3 consists of 15 residues. Germline values: CDR1 SNHLY, CDR2 FYNNEI. Trimming shortened V by 2 bases and J by 0 bases, and 10 bases separated the two germline ends. The CDR3 here is CASSENGRVNTEAFF. The DNA of the CDR3 is TGTGCCAGCAGTGAAAATGGCAGGGTGAACACTGAAGCTTTCTTT.

This clonotype is a singleton in its sample. CDR3 sequence: CSAQPRSTDTQYF. CDR3 nucleotide sequence: TGCAGTGCTCAGCCCCGAAGCACAGATACGCAGTATTTT. V gene TRBV20-1 combines with J gene TRBJ2-3; D call uncertain. Germline V gene sequence: CDR1 DFQATT, CDR2 SNEGSKA (reference sequence). The CDR3 spans 13 residues. Between the trimmed V and J ends, which lost 5 bases and 0 bases, there was a span of 9 bases.

The chain uses TRBV2 and TRBJ2-7, with TRBD2 matching over 10 bases. This CDR3 region has 14 residues. Germline CDR1 and CDR2: SNHLY and FYNNEI. V lost 1 base, J lost 9 bases, and 6 bases stayed unmatched. The CDR3 DNA reads as TGTGCCAGCAGTGAAGGGGCTAGCGGGAGTTGGCAGTACGTC. This translates into CASSEGASGSWQYV.

The rearrangement links TRBV28 to TRBJ2-6; no firm D call. Deletions cut 10 bases from V and 2 bases from J, with 12 bases between. The CDR3 loop spans 14 amino acids. Germline CDR1 and CDR2: MDHEN and SYDVKM. The CDR3 loop reads CATYRAAGANVLTF. The DNA of the CDR3 is TGTGCCACCTACCGGGCAGCTGGGGCCAACGTCCTGACTTTC. Full variable domain (rest looked up from reference TRBV28 and TRBJ2-6): DVKVTQSSRYLVKRTGEKVFLECVQDMDHENMFWYRQDPGLGLRLIYFSYDVKMKEKGDIPEGYSVSREKKERFSLILESASTNQTSMYLCATYRAAGANVLTFGAGSRLTVL.

The J gene is TRBJ2-2, the V gene TRBV9; no definite D call. The germline gives CDR1 SGDLS, CDR2 YYNGEE. The CDR3 totals 14 residues. The V gene lost 0 bases and the J gene lost 5 bases, with 8 bases spanning the gap. The CDR3 region is CASSVASRTGELFF. CDR3 coding DNA: TGTGCCAGCAGCGTAGCTTCTAGGACCGGGGAGCTGTTTTTT.

V usage is TRBV7-2 and J usage is TRBJ1-2; a weak D match, TRBD1 (6 bases). This CDR3 has 16 amino acids. Germline V gene data show CDR1 as SGHTA and CDR2 as FQGNSA. V was trimmed by 3 bases and J by 2 bases, leaving 16 bases between them. The CDR3 nucleotides are TGTGCCAGCAGCTTTGCGTACGAGGGGGACAACTATGGCTACACCTTC. This gives the protein CASSFAYEGDNYGYTF.

This chain joins TRBV4-1 and TRBJ1-1, with 7 positions matching TRBD1. The trim removed 0 bases at V and 3 bases at J, leaving 4 bases unmatched. Germline V lookup: CDR1 MGHRA, CDR2 YSYEKL. The CDR3 contains 15 residues. The CDR3 here is CASSQEQGRYTEAFF. DNA of the CDR3: TGCGCCAGCAGCCAAGAACAGGGGAGGTACACTGAAGCTTTCTTT.

The V gene is TRBV29-1, the J gene TRBJ2-1, with D possibly TRBD1 on 5 matching bases. CDR3 size: 14 residues. Looked up from germline, CDR1 is SQVTM and CDR2 is ANQGSEA. Trimming stripped 3 bases from V and 0 bases from J, with 9 bases between. CDR3: CSVEGRDSYNEQFF. Written as DNA, the CDR3 is TGCAGCGTTGAGGGCAGGGACTCCTACAATGAGCAGTTCTTC.

The rearrangement joins TRBV27 to TRBJ2-7; 7 nucleotides line up with TRBD2. The CDR3 has 18 residues. From germline, CDR1 is MNHEY and CDR2 SMNVEV (reference sequence). The junction had 19 bases not matched to a gene; V was cut back by 5 bases and J by 3 bases. As DNA, the CDR3 is TGTGCCAGCAGTCCGATATCCCCTCTGGGGGGGTTTGTCTACGAGCAGTACTTC. It yields the protein CASSPISPLGGFVYEQYF.

The J gene is TRBJ1-3, the V gene TRBV12-5; D remains ambiguous. Trimming left V 0 bases short and J 1 base short, with 10 bases between. The germline V gene encodes CDR1 LGHNT and CDR2 FRNRAP. CDR3 length: 16 residues. CDR3 amino acids: CASGLVLRSSGNTIYF. Written as DNA, the CDR3 is TGTGCTAGTGGTTTGGTACTGCGTAGTTCTGGAAACACCATATATTTT.

This sequence joins TRBV9 and TRBJ2-2; TRBD1 agrees at 7 bases. V was clipped by 3 bases and J by 1 base; unmatched bases: 6. This CDR3 spans 16 amino acids. Germline V gives CDR1 SGDLS, CDR2 YYNGEE. The CDR3 nucleotides are TGTGCCAGCAGCGCCCCGGGACAGTGGAACACCGGGGAGCTGTTTTTT. The encoded protein is CASSAPGQWNTGELFF.

The chain joins TRBV6-2 or TRBV6-3 to TRBJ2-7; no definite D call. The V end lost 5 bases, the J end lost 3 bases, and 5 bases lay between the germline ends. CDR1 is MNHEY, CDR2 SVGEGT, per germline. CDR3 length: 11 amino acids. The CDR3 here is CASSPLYEQYF. The CDR3 coding sequence is TGTGCCAGCAGTCCACTCTACGAGCAGTACTTC.

This clonotype has a single count. The rearrangement links TRBV12-3 or TRBV12-4 to TRBJ1-3; D unclear. This CDR3 contains 14 residues. V shed 3 bases and J shed 0 bases, with 6 bases lying between them. The DNA for the CDR3 is TGTGCCAGCAGTTTCTCCAGCTCTGGAAACACCATATATTTT. Encoded protein: CASSFSSSGNTIYF.

The chain joins TRBV20-1 to TRBJ1-5; tentative D call: TRBD1 (5 bases). Germline CDR1 reads DFQATT; CDR2 reads SNEGSKA (reference sequence). V was clipped by 5 bases and J by 3 bases, with 14 bases between them. This CDR3 has 14 residues. The CDR3 spells CSAGPRANNQPQHF. The CDR3 DNA reads TGCAGTGCTGGCCCCAGGGCCAACAATCAGCCCCAGCATTTT.

This clonotype was recorded once. The gene calls are TRBV19 and TRBJ2-7; D is undetermined. The CDR3 extends over 12 amino acids. Per germline, CDR1 LNHDA and CDR2 SQIVND (reference sequence). Trimming stripped 10 bases from V and 0 bases from J, with 10 bases between. The CDR3 DNA reads TGTGCCACATCAGCGCCCTCCTACGAGCAGTACTTC. It translates to CATSAPSYEQYF.